The rows below give T cell receptor beta chains drawn from one sample of a study of early T cells in non-severe SARS-CoV-2 infection. MiXCR was run by TCRdb on the 5' RACE reads, yielding one entry per CDR3 protein. The sample yields more than 65,000 distinct CDR3 sequences, about 12% seen once. The sequenced material came from whole blood. These receptors were taken from an adult who was a healthcare worker with PCR-confirmed SARS-CoV-2 infection or an uninfected control (not recorded which). Both conserved end residues are part of each CDR3. D genes are given only for firm matches. Size is omitted from some rows. Given values are once, few, many or a class for expanded clones.

j_gene: TRBJ1-4; v_gene: TRBV5-1; d_gene: -; abundance: -; CDR3nt: TGCGCCAGCTCAGGGCAGGGTTCTAATGAAAAACTGTTTTTT; CDR3aa: CASSGQGSNEKLFF
j_gene: TRBJ2-7; v_gene: TRBV2; d_gene: TRBD1; abundance: few; CDR3nt: TGTGCCAGCAGCCCTCCGGGACAGGGCGACGAGCAGTACTTC; CDR3aa: CASSPPGQGDEQYF
j_gene: TRBJ1-6; v_gene: TRBV11-2; d_gene: TRBD1; abundance: -; CDR3nt: TGTGCCAGCAGCCTAACAGAGACAGGGGGCTATAATTCACCCCTCCACTTT; CDR3aa: CASSLTETGGYNSPLHF
j_gene: TRBJ2-3; v_gene: TRBV7-2; d_gene: -; abundance: -; CDR3nt: TGTGCCAGCAGCCCTCGACAGACAGATACGCAGTATTTT; CDR3aa: CASSPRQTDTQYF
j_gene: TRBJ1-1; v_gene: TRBV11-2; d_gene: -; abundance: -; CDR3nt: TGTGCCAGCAGCTTATACGGGTACACTGAAGCTTTCTTT; CDR3aa: CASSLYGYTEAFF
j_gene: TRBJ1-1; v_gene: TRBV6-2/TRBV6-3; d_gene: -; abundance: many; CDR3nt: TGTGCCAGCAGTTACTCAGCACGCATGAACACTGAAGCTTTCTTT; CDR3aa: CASSYSARMNTEAFF
j_gene: TRBJ2-7; v_gene: TRBV29-1; d_gene: -; abundance: -; CDR3nt: TGCAGCGTTGAAGTAAGGGGGAGGGACTACGAGCAGTACTTC; CDR3aa: CSVEVRGRDYEQYF
j_gene: TRBJ2-2; v_gene: TRBV10-3; d_gene: TRBD1; abundance: few; CDR3nt: TGTGCCATCAGAGCCGAGGACAGGGTGGACACCGGGGAGCTGTTTTTT; CDR3aa: CAIRAEDRVDTGELFF
j_gene: TRBJ2-1; v_gene: TRBV7-2; d_gene: -; abundance: many; CDR3nt: TGTGCCAGCAGCGGACAATACAATGAGCAGTTCTTC; CDR3aa: CASSGQYNEQFF
j_gene: TRBJ2-3; v_gene: TRBV30; d_gene: TRBD2; abundance: few; CDR3nt: TGTGCCTGGAGAAGAAGACTAGCGACAGATACGCAGTATTTT; CDR3aa: CAWRRRLATDTQYF
j_gene: TRBJ2-3; v_gene: TRBV5-4; d_gene: TRBD2; abundance: many; CDR3nt: TGTGCCAGCAGCTTTCTTACTAGCGGGAGTTGGACAGATACGCAGTATTTT; CDR3aa: CASSFLTSGSWTDTQYF
j_gene: TRBJ2-7; v_gene: TRBV18; d_gene: -; abundance: many; CDR3nt: TGTGCCAGCTCACCACCGTCCATCTCCTACGAGCAGTACTTC; CDR3aa: CASSPPSISYEQYF
j_gene: TRBJ2-2; v_gene: TRBV2; d_gene: TRBD1; abundance: few; CDR3nt: TGTGCCAGCAGTGCCGACAGGGGATACGGGGAGCTGTTTTTT; CDR3aa: CASSADRGYGELFF
j_gene: TRBJ2-5; v_gene: TRBV6-5; d_gene: -; abundance: many; CDR3nt: TGTGCCAGCAGGGGTATCGAGACCCAGTACTTC; CDR3aa: CASRGIETQYF
j_gene: TRBJ2-1; v_gene: TRBV6-2/TRBV6-3; d_gene: -; abundance: many; CDR3nt: TGTGCCAGCAGTTACTCATCGGGGTACGAGCAGTTCTTC; CDR3aa: CASSYSSGYEQFF
j_gene: TRBJ2-7; v_gene: TRBV2; d_gene: -; abundance: -; CDR3nt: TGTGCCAGCAGAGAAGGGGCAGACTACGAGCAGTACTTC; CDR3aa: CASREGADYEQYF
j_gene: TRBJ2-1; v_gene: TRBV7-3; d_gene: -; abundance: -; CDR3nt: TGTGCCAGCAGCTTGAGAGGGGTCCATGAGCAGTTCTTC; CDR3aa: CASSLRGVHEQFF
j_gene: TRBJ1-2; v_gene: TRBV18; d_gene: -; abundance: many; CDR3nt: TGTGCCAGCTCATCGACCGCTAACTATGGCTACACCTTC; CDR3aa: CASSSTANYGYTF
j_gene: TRBJ2-5; v_gene: TRBV4-3; d_gene: TRBD1; abundance: many; CDR3nt: TGCGCCAGCAGCTCATCCGGGACAGGGGGCTTGACCCAGTACTTC; CDR3aa: CASSSSGTGGLTQYF
j_gene: TRBJ2-5; v_gene: TRBV2; d_gene: -; abundance: -; CDR3nt: TGTGCCAGCAGTGCAGACCTTAGCCAAGAGACCCAGTACTTC; CDR3aa: CASSADLSQETQYF
j_gene: TRBJ2-1; v_gene: TRBV19; d_gene: -; abundance: many; CDR3nt: TGTGCCAGTAGTAAGACGGGGGCTGGGAATGAGCAGTTCTTC; CDR3aa: CASSKTGAGNEQFF
j_gene: TRBJ1-6; v_gene: TRBV5-1; d_gene: -; abundance: many; CDR3nt: TGCGCCAGCAGCTTAGGTGGGGGGGCTTCACCCCTCCACTTT; CDR3aa: CASSLGGGASPLHF
j_gene: TRBJ2-1; v_gene: TRBV4-1; d_gene: -; abundance: many; CDR3nt: TGCGCCAGCAGCCAGGCCCTTTACCCGTATGAGCAGTTCTTC; CDR3aa: CASSQALYPYEQFF
j_gene: TRBJ2-3; v_gene: TRBV9; d_gene: -; abundance: -; CDR3nt: TGTGCCAGCAGTGTTAGAGGGGGGCCGTATACGCAGTATTTT; CDR3aa: CASSVRGGPYTQYF
j_gene: TRBJ2-4; v_gene: TRBV20-1; d_gene: TRBD1; abundance: many; CDR3nt: TGCAGTGCCACCGGGACAGGGGGCAAGTCCAAAAACATTCAGTACTTC; CDR3aa: CSATGTGGKSKNIQYF
j_gene: TRBJ2-1; v_gene: TRBV6-2/TRBV6-3; d_gene: -; abundance: many; CDR3nt: TGTGCCAGCAGTTACTGGGCTCCGAGCTCCTACAATGAGCAGTTCTTC; CDR3aa: CASSYWAPSSYNEQFF
j_gene: TRBJ1-2; v_gene: TRBV30; d_gene: -; abundance: -; CDR3nt: TGTGCCTGGAGTACCTACAGGGTTGGCTACACCTTC; CDR3aa: CAWSTYRVGYTF
j_gene: TRBJ2-1; v_gene: TRBV20-1; d_gene: -; abundance: -; CDR3nt: TGCAGTGCTAGACAGGACCTTGACAATGAGCAGTTCTTC; CDR3aa: CSARQDLDNEQFF
j_gene: TRBJ1-4; v_gene: TRBV18; d_gene: -; abundance: few; CDR3nt: TGTGCCAGCTCACCAGGTCTGGGGAATGAAAAACTGTTTTTT; CDR3aa: CASSPGLGNEKLFF
j_gene: TRBJ2-1; v_gene: TRBV12-2; d_gene: -; abundance: many; CDR3nt: TGTGCAAGTCGCTTTGGGCAGCGGGAGGGCCTCGATGAGCAGTTCTTC; CDR3aa: CASRFGQREGLDEQFF
j_gene: TRBJ2-7; v_gene: TRBV21-1; d_gene: -; abundance: many; CDR3nt: TGTGCCAGCAGCAAAGAGTTCGGGGGAAACTCCTACGAGCAGTACTTC; CDR3aa: CASSKEFGGNSYEQYF
j_gene: TRBJ2-3; v_gene: TRBV18; d_gene: TRBD2; abundance: -; CDR3nt: TGTGCCAGCTCACCCGGGACTAGCGGGTTTAGCACAGATACGCAGTATTTT; CDR3aa: CASSPGTSGFSTDTQYF
j_gene: TRBJ2-1; v_gene: TRBV7-2; d_gene: -; abundance: few; CDR3nt: TGTGCCAGCAGCTCCGCGACAGGTAATGAGCAGTTCTTC; CDR3aa: CASSSATGNEQFF
j_gene: TRBJ2-3; v_gene: TRBV18; d_gene: -; abundance: many; CDR3nt: TGTGCCAGCTCACCACTCCTGTGGGAGGGACACACAGATACGCAGTATTTT; CDR3aa: CASSPLLWEGHTDTQYF
j_gene: TRBJ2-2; v_gene: TRBV12-3/TRBV12-4; d_gene: TRBD2; abundance: -; CDR3nt: TGTGCCAGCAGTCCGGGACTAGCGGGACTGGGCGGGGAGCTGTTTTTT; CDR3aa: CASSPGLAGLGGELFF
j_gene: TRBJ1-1; v_gene: TRBV11-2; d_gene: -; abundance: few; CDR3nt: TGTGCCAGCAGCTTAGAAGTGGGGACTGAAGCTTTCTTT; CDR3aa: CASSLEVGTEAFF
j_gene: TRBJ2-2; v_gene: TRBV12-3/TRBV12-4; d_gene: TRBD2; abundance: few; CDR3nt: TGTGCCAGCAGAACGGGACTAGCGGGGCTCGCGAACACCGGGGAGCTGTTTTTT; CDR3aa: CASRTGLAGLANTGELFF
j_gene: TRBJ1-5; v_gene: TRBV20-1; d_gene: -; abundance: many; CDR3nt: TGCAGTGCTAGAGATCTAAGTGGCAATCAGCCCCAGCATTTT; CDR3aa: CSARDLSGNQPQHF
j_gene: TRBJ1-4; v_gene: TRBV29-1; d_gene: -; abundance: many; CDR3nt: TGCAGCGTTGAAGACACCGGGGCGTCTAATGAAAAACTGTTTTTT; CDR3aa: CSVEDTGASNEKLFF
j_gene: TRBJ2-7; v_gene: TRBV29-1; d_gene: -; abundance: many; CDR3nt: TGCAGCGTTGAAGGAAAAGGTTACGAGCAGTACTTC; CDR3aa: CSVEGKGYEQYF
j_gene: TRBJ2-1; v_gene: TRBV6-2/TRBV6-3; d_gene: TRBD2; abundance: many; CDR3nt: TGTGCCAGCAGTTACGGGCTAGCGGGACCCCATGGGCAGTTCTTC; CDR3aa: CASSYGLAGPHGQFF